This T cell receptor beta chain was sequenced in a study of T cell clones after liver transplantation. Whole-study context: In this trial, immunosuppression withdrawal was attempted within 2 years of liver transplant.

There are 12 residues in the CDR3. Germline-derived CDR1 and CDR2 are MNHNS and SASEGT. V gave up 9 bases and J gave up 4 bases; unmatched junction bases: 5. TCRdb keeps only in-frame clones here, not all; method: immunoSEQ multiplex PCR. This sample has tens of thousands of clones; approximately 84% occur once, and the top ten carry approximately 8.5%. This receptor was taken from a human donor who received a liver transplant. The sequencing here drew on CD4+ T cells from blood, taken before liver transplant. This chain links TRBV6-1 with TRBJ2-7, with 8 bases identical to TRBD2. This CDR3 is CARTSDRYEQYF. For the CDR3, the DNA is TGTGCCAGGACTAGCGATAGGTACGAGCAGTACTTC.